This TCR beta chain was observed in a study of molecular identifiers for immune sequencing clone quantification. Study-wide results and caveats: With a barcode shared among identical TCR molecules, highly expanded clone sizes could be underestimated. Among effectors, clones above 20 RNA copies held over 98% of molecules; among naive cells, under 1%.

About this clonotype: Its antigen is not identified.

Methods described previously were used for bulk TCR libraries, and listed TCR primers were applied. TCRdb independently ran MiXCR on the PCR reads; one entry per CDR3 protein. The sample lists roughly 320,000 distinct CDR3 sequences; roughly 24% were seen once. For naive CD8 T cells, sorting used the CD8+CD4-CCR7+CD45RA+ phenotype. Trimming removed 4 bases from V and 1 base from J, with 10 bases in between. The CDR3 has 14 residues. Germline V gene lookup returns CDR1 SEHNR and CDR2 FQNEAQ (reference sequence). The chain joins TRBV7-9 to TRBJ1-1; TRBD1 might be the D (5 bases). This receptor was obtained from a human donor in good health. Some libraries in this study had Jurkat cell RNA spiked in. Sequenced: naive CD8+ T cells from blood, with Jurkat cell RNA spiked in. Indicated subset: FACS-sorted CD8+CD4-CCR7+CD45RA+ naive T cells. The CDR3 sequence: CASSWTGTNTEAFF. The CDR3 nucleotides are TGTGCCAGCAGCTGGACCGGGACGAACACTGAAGCTTTCTTT. The full variable domain, in which reference TRBV7-9 and TRBJ1-1 provide the parts outside the CDR3, is DTGVSQNPRHKITKRGQNVTFRCDPISEHNRLYWYRQTLGQGPEFLTYFQNEAQLEKSRLLSDRFSAERPKGSFSTLEIQRTEQGDSAMYLCASSWTGTNTEAFFGQGTRLTVV.